This TCR beta chain was profiled in a study of blood T cell repertoires in COVID-19. For the study at large: The cDNA or gDNA used as material had been derived from T cells, B-cell-depleted T cells, or PBMCs.

Method: immunoSEQ multiplex PCR; TCRdb's copy keeps in-frame clones and lacks some. The repertoire holds some 250,000 clones, with 85% to 90% as singletons. The germline V gene has CDR1 LNHDA and CDR2 SQIVND (reference sequence). Trimming took off 6 bases at V and 0 bases at J, with 11 bases between the two ends. This CDR3 has 14 residues. Seattle-derived patients entered the study during active infection and were followed longitudinally. Sequencing was performed on peripheral blood. The chain combines TRBV19 with TRBJ2-5; D perhaps matches TRBD1 (6 bases). The sequence derives from a woman aged 60-70 years with COVID-19, enrolled during active disease. As DNA, the CDR3 is TGTGCCAGTAGGTGGCAGGGGCACCAAGAGACCCAGTACTTC. Translating gives CASRWQGHQETQYF.